These 10 T cell receptor beta chains originate from one sample sequenced in a study of T cell responses to AZD1222 COVID-19 vaccine. Profiled with immunoSEQ multiplex PCR; TCRdb holds only in-frame clones, not every one. The data contain fewer than 120,000 clones, over 90% of them singletons. The sequences come from peripheral blood, collected 28 days after the second AZD1222 dose. These TCRs come from an adult who received the AZD1222 COVID-19 vaccine.

This chain connects TRBV4-1 to TRBJ2-5, with no clear D. Trimming cost V 1 base and J 3 bases, with 12 bases left between them. The CDR3 consists of 15 residues. Germline V gene lookup returns CDR1 MGHRA and CDR2 YSYEKL. CDR3: CASSQALRVEETQYF. The CDR3 coding sequence is TGCGCCAGCAGCCAAGCGTTGCGAGTGGAAGAGACCCAGTACTTC.

The V call is TRBV18, the J call TRBJ1-6, with TRBD1 matching over 8 bases. The germline V gene encodes CDR1 KGHSH and CDR2 LQKENI. Germline trimming cut 4 bases from V and 10 bases from J; bases unmatched to any gene: 6. The CDR3 has 14 amino acids. This CDR3 is CASSRDRINSPLHF. In DNA, the CDR3 is TGTGCCAGCTCACGGGACAGGATCAACTCACCCCTCCACTTT.

The J gene is TRBJ2-7, the V gene TRBV6-1; D gene ambiguous. Germline CDR1 MNHNS, CDR2 SASEGT. V lost 3 bases, J lost 4 bases, and 4 bases lay in between. This CDR3 has 11 residues. As DNA, the CDR3 is TGTGCCAGCAGTGAGTCATACGAGCAGTACTTC. The encoded protein is CASSESYEQYF.

The chain joins TRBV9 to TRBJ1-6, with a possible D match to TRBD1 (5 bases). Between the trimmed V and J ends, which lost 2 bases and 10 bases, there was a span of 19 bases. The V gene's germline CDR1 is SGDLS and CDR2 YYNGEE. The CDR3 spans 16 residues. The CDR3 is CASSVDQGRWHSPLHF. CDR3 sequence (DNA): TGTGCCAGCAGCGTGGATCAGGGCAGATGGCACTCACCCCTCCACTTT. Looking up the rest from reference TRBV9 and TRBJ1-6 gives the full variable domain: DSGVTQTPKHLITATGQRVTLRCSPRSGDLSVYWYQQSLDQGLQFLIQYYNGEERAKGNILERFSAQQFPDLHSELNLSSLELGDSALYFCASSVDQGRWHSPLHFGNGTRLTVT.

The chain uses TRBV11-2 and TRBJ2-7; no clear D. CDR3 size: 12 residues. Trimming shortened V by 4 bases and J by 3 bases, and 7 bases separated the two germline ends. Germline assignment: CDR1 SGHAT and CDR2 FQNNGV. Here the CDR3 reads CASSYYNYEQYF. The CDR3 DNA is TGTGCCAGCAGCTACTATAACTACGAGCAGTACTTC.

The chain couples TRBV29-1 to TRBJ2-2; possible D gene TRBD2, 5 bases. Germline values: CDR1 SQVTM, CDR2 ANQGSEA. This CDR3 region has 15 residues. Trimming cost V 3 bases and J 2 bases, with 13 bases left between them. The CDR3 here is CSVEGFRGNTGELFF. For the CDR3, the DNA is TGCAGCGTTGAGGGATTCCGGGGAAACACCGGGGAGCTGTTTTTT.

This clone has just one count. The chain uses TRBV6-5 and TRBJ2-7, with unresolved D. The CDR3 is 14 residues long. The germline V and J ends were trimmed by 2 bases and 7 bases, with 15 bases remaining between them. Germline V gene sequence: CDR1 MNHEY, CDR2 SVGAGI. CDR3 nucleotide sequence: TGTGCCAGCAGTTACGGAAGTGGAGTGGAGGAGCAGTACTTC. It is translated as CASSYGSGVEEQYF.

The CDR3 loop is CASSLSNLATETQYF. The DNA of the CDR3 is TGTGCCAGCAGCTTATCAAACCTAGCGACAGAGACCCAGTACTTC. This sequence joins TRBV7-6 and TRBJ2-5; the D gene is possibly TRBD2 (6 bases). Trimming cost V 2 bases and J 4 bases, with 14 bases left between them. This CDR3 is built from 15 residues. Germline CDR1 SGHVS, CDR2 FNYEAQ.

The rearrangement uses TRBV27 and TRBJ2-7; 7 bases are shared with TRBD2. J was trimmed by 2 bases and V by 6 bases; bases with no gene match: 4. Germline V CDR1 and CDR2: MNHEY, SMNVEV (reference sequence). The CDR3 has 13 residues. This chain's CDR3 is CASSTSETYEQYF. CDR3 nucleotides: TGTGCCAGCAGCACTAGCGAAACCTACGAGCAGTACTTC.

This sequence joins TRBV5-1 and TRBJ2-7, with TRBD1 matching 7 bases. This CDR3 comprises 16 residues. V shed 2 bases, J shed 7 bases, and the junction held 15 bases outside the gene matches. Germline values: CDR1 SGHRS, CDR2 YFSETQ. This CDR3 is CASSFGRDSYTFEQYF. For the CDR3, the DNA is TGCGCCAGCAGCTTCGGCCGGGACAGCTATACCTTTGAGCAGTACTTC.